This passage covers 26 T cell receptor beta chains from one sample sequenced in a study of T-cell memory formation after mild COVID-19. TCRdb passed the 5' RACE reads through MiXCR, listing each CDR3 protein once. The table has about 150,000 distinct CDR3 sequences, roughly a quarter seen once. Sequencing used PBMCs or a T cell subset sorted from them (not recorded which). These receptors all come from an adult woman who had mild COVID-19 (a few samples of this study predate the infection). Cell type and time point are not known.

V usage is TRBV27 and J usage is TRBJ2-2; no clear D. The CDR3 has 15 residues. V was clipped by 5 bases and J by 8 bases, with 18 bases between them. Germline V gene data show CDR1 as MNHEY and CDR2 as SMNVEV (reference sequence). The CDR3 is CASSIDSNGRGELFF. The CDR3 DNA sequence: TGTGCCAGCAGTATAGATTCTAATGGACGGGGGGAGCTGTTTTTT.

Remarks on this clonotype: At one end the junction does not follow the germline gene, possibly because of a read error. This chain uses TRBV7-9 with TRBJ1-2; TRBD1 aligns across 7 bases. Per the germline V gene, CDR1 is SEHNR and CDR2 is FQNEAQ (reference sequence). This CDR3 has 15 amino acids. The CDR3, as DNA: TGTGCCAGCAGCCCCCGGGACAGACCTAACTCTGGCTACACCTTC. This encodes CASSPRDRPNSGYTF.

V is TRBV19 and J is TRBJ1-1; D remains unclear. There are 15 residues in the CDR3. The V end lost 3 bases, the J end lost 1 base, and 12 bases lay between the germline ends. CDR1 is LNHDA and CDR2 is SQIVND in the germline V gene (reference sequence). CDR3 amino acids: CASSIGSLGNTEAFF. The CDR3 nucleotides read TGTGCCAGTAGTATCGGCAGCCTGGGGAACACTGAAGCTTTCTTT.

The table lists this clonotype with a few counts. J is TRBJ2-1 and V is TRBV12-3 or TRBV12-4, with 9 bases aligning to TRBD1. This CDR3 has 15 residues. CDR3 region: CATSPTGGLANEQFF. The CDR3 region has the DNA TGTGCAACCTCCCCGACAGGGGGGTTAGCCAATGAGCAGTTCTTC.

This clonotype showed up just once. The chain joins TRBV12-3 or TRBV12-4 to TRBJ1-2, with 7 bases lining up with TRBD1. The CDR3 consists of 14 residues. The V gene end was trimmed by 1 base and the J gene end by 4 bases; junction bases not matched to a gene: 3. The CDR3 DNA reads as TGTGCCAGCAGTTTAGTGGGACAGATCTATGGCTACACCTTC. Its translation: CASSLVGQIYGYTF.

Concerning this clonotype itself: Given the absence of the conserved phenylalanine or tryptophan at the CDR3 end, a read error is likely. The CDR3 DNA reads TGTGCCAGCAGTTACTTGGGACAGGGTTACGAGCAGTACTTA. This gives the protein CASSYLGQGYEQYL. This chain joins TRBV6-5 and TRBJ2-7; TRBD1 aligns across 9 bases. Germline V gene data show CDR1 as MNHEY and CDR2 as SVGAGI. The ends lost 1 base at V and 4 bases at J; junction bases unmatched: 2. This CDR3 spans 14 amino acids.

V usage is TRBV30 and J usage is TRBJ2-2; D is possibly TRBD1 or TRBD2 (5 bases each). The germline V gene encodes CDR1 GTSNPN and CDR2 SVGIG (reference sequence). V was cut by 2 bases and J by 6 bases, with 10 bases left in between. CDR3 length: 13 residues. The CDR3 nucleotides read TGTGCCTGGAGTTCGGGGCATGCCGGGGAGCTGTTTTTT. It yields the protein CAWSSGHAGELFF.

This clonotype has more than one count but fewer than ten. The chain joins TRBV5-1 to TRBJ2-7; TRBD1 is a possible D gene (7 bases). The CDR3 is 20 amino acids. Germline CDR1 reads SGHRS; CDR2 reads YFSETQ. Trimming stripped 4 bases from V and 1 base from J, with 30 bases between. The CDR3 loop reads CASSDEGQPQPGLRSYEQYF. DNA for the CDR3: TGCGCCAGCAGCGACGAGGGACAGCCTCAACCGGGACTCAGATCCTACGAGCAGTACTTC.

The CDR3 nucleotides are TGTGCCAGCAGCCTACTAGCGGGGGCCGCTACAGATACGCAGTATTTT. Translating gives CASSLLAGAATDTQYF. V is TRBV7-9 and J is TRBJ2-3, with TRBD2 identical over 11 bases. V trimming: 5 bases; J trimming: 3 bases; junction bases outside the gene matches: 7. Germline V gene lookup returns CDR1 SEHNR and CDR2 FQNEAQ (reference sequence). This CDR3 is built from 16 residues.

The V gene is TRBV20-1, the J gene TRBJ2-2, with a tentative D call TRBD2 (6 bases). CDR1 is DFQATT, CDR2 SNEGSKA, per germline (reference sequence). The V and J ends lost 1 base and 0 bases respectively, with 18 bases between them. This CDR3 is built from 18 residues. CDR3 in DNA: TGCAGTGCTAGAGGAGACGTGCCACTAGCAGCGAACACCGGGGAGCTGTTTTTT. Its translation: CSARGDVPLAANTGELFF.

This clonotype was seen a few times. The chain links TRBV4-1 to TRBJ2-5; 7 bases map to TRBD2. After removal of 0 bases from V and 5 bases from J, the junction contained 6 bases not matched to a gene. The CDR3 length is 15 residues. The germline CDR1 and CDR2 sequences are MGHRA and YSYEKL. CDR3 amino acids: CASSQEGREMETQYF. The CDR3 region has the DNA TGCGCCAGCAGCCAAGAGGGGAGGGAGATGGAGACCCAGTACTTC.

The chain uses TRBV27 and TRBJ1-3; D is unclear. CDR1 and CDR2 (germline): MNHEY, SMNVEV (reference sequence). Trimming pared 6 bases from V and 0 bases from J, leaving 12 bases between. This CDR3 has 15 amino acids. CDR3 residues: CASRVTGGSGNTIYF. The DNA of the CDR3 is TGTGCCAGCAGAGTTACGGGCGGCTCTGGAAACACCATATATTTT.

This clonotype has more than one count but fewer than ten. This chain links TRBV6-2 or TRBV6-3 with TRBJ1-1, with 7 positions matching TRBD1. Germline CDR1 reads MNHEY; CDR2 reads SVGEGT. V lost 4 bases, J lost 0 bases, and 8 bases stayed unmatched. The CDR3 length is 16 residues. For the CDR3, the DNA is TGTGCCAGCAGTTTAACAGGGGTTACCATGAACACTGAAGCTTTCTTT. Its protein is CASSLTGVTMNTEAFF.

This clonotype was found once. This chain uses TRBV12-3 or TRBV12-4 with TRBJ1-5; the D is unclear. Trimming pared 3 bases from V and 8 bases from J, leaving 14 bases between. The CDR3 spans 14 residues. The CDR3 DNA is TGTGCCAGCAGTTTTAACCTGGCTCGGGAGCCCCAGCATTTT. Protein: CASSFNLAREPQHF.

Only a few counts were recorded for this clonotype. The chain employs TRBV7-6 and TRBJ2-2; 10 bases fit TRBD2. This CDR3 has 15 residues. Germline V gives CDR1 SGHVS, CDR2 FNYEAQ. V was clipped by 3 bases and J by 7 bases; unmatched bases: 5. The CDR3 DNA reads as TGTGCCAGCAGCTTTACTAGCGGGGTTGGCGGGGAGCTGTTTTTT. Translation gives CASSFTSGVGGELFF.

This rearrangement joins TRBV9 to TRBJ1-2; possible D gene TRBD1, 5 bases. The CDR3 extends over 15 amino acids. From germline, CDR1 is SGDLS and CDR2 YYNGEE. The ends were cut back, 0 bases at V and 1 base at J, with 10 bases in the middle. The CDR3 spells CASSVGGGYNYGYTF. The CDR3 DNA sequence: TGTGCCAGCAGCGTAGGGGGCGGCTATAACTATGGCTACACCTTC.

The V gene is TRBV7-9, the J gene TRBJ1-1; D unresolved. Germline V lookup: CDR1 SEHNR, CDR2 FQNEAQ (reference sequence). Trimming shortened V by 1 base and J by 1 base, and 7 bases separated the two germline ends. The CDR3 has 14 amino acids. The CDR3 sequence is CASSLERRNTEAFF. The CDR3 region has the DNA TGTGCCAGCAGCTTAGAGAGGAGGAACACTGAAGCTTTCTTT.

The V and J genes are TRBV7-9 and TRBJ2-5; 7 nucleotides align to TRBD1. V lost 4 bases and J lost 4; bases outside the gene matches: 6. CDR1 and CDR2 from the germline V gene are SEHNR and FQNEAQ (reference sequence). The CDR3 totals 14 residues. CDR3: CASSSPGTAETQYF. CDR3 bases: TGTGCCAGCAGCTCCCCTGGGACAGCAGAGACCCAGTACTTC.

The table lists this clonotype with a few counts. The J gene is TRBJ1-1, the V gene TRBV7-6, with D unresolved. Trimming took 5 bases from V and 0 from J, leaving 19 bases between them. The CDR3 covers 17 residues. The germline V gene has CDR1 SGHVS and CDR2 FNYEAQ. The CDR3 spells CASSRQRHVGVNTEAFF. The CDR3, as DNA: TGTGCCAGCAGCCGCCAGAGACACGTCGGAGTGAACACTGAAGCTTTCTTT.

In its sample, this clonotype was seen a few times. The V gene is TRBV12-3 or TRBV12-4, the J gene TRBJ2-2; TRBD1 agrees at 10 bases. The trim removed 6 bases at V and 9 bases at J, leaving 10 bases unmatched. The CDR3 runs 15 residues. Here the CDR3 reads CASRSPGQGHRELFF. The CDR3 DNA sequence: TGTGCCAGCAGGAGCCCGGGACAGGGGCACCGGGAGCTGTTTTTT.

CDR3 DNA sequence: TGCGCCAGCAGCCATACGGGGAACACTGAAGCTTTCTTT. Translating gives CASSHTGNTEAFF. The chain uses TRBV5-1 and TRBJ1-1; D remains ambiguous. CDR3 size: 13 residues. V was cut by 4 bases and J by 1 base, with 8 bases left in between. Germline V lookup: CDR1 SGHRS, CDR2 YFSETQ.

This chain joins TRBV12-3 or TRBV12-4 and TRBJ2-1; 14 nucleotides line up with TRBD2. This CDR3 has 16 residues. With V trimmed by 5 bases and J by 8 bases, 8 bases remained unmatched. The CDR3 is CASSPMGLAGAHEQFF. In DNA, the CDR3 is TGTGCCAGCAGTCCTATGGGACTAGCGGGAGCCCATGAGCAGTTCTTC.

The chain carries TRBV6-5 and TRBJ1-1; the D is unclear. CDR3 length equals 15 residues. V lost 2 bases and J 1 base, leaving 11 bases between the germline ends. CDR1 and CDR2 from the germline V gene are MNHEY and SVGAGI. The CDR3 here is CASSYLGTGNTEAFF. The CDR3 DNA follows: TGTGCCAGCAGTTACCTCGGCACGGGGAACACTGAAGCTTTCTTT.

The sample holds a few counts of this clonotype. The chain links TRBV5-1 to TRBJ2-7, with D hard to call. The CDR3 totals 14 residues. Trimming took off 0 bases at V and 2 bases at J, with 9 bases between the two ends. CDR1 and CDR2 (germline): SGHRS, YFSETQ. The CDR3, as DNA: TGCGCCAGCAGCTTGGGAGTCTCCGCCTACGAGCAGTACTTC. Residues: CASSLGVSAYEQYF.

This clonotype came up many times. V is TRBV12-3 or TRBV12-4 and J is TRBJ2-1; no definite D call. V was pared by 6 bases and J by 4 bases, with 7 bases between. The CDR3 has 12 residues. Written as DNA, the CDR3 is TGTGCCAGCAGCCCCAATTACAATGAGCAGTTCTTC. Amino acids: CASSPNYNEQFF.

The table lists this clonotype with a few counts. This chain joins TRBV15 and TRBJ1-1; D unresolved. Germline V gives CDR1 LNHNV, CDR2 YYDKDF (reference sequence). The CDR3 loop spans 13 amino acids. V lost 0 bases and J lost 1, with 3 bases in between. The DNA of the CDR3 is TGTGCCACCAGCAGAGAGTGGAACACTGAAGCTTTCTTT. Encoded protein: CATSREWNTEAFF.